The 30 T cell receptor beta chains below come from one sample, sequenced in a study of blood T cell repertoires in COVID-19. The repertoire was sequenced with immunoSEQ multiplex PCR; TCRdb's copy has only in-frame clones and lacks some. The sample holds approximately 300,000 clones, more than 75% seen once. The sample taken for sequencing was PBMCs or T cells enriched from blood (not recorded which). Receptor source: a man aged 30-40 years who had recovered from COVID-19.

This clone was picked up a small number of times. The CDR3: CASSQGGRDEKLFF. For the CDR3, the DNA is TGTGCCAGCAGCCAAGGGGGCAGGGATGAAAAACTGTTTTTT. The V call is TRBV4-2, the J call TRBJ1-4, with TRBD1 as a possible D gene (5 bases). Trimming pared 1 base from V and 6 bases from J, leaving 9 bases between. There are 14 residues in the CDR3. Looked up from germline, CDR1 is LGHNA and CDR2 is YNFKEQ.

The CDR3 DNA is TGTGCCAGTCGACCTAGCGGGAGGCGCAATGAGCAGTTCTTC. Protein: CASRPSGRRNEQFF. The rearrangement joins TRBV3-1 (or the pseudogene TRBV3-2) to TRBJ2-1, with 11 bases matching TRBD2. The length of the CDR3 is 14 residues. The V gene's germline CDR1 is LGHDT and CDR2 YNNKEL (reference sequence). V was pared by 9 bases and J by 6 bases, with 7 bases of the junction left unmatched.

This clone has only one observation. The CDR3 DNA reads as TGTGCCACCAGTGATTTGGCAACTGACAGGGACGGCTACACCTTC. It codes for CATSDLATDRDGYTF. The V call is TRBV24-1, the J call TRBJ1-2; TRBD1 agrees at 7 bases. The CDR3 totals 15 residues. V lost 0 bases, J lost 8 bases, and 8 bases stayed unmatched. Germline V lookup: CDR1 KGHDR, CDR2 SFDVKD.

The chain employs TRBV11-2 and TRBJ2-3; 13 positions agree with TRBD2. V lost 5 bases to trimming and J lost 3 bases; unmatched junction nucleotides: 8. The V gene's germline CDR1 is SGHAT and CDR2 FQNNGV. The CDR3 sequence is 17 residues long. DNA for the CDR3: TGTGCCAGCAGCCCGGGAACTAGCGGGAGGGCTACAGATACGCAGTATTTT. Residues: CASSPGTSGRATDTQYF.

V and J are TRBV6-5 and TRBJ2-2; TRBD1 agrees at 7 bases. Germline CDR1 is MNHEY and CDR2 is SVGAGI. CDR3 length: 14 residues. V shed 6 bases, J shed 7 bases, and the junction held 8 bases outside the gene matches. CDR3 DNA sequence: TGTGCCAGCAGAGGGCCAGGGGGTAACGGGGAGCTGTTTTTT. Translating it yields CASRGPGGNGELFF.

The chain is built from TRBV5-1 and TRBJ1-1; possible D gene TRBD1, 5 bases. Per the germline V gene, CDR1 is SGHRS and CDR2 is YFSETQ. The CDR3 extends over 15 amino acids. The V gene lost 3 bases and the J gene lost 4 bases, with 16 bases spanning the gap. As DNA, the CDR3 is TGCGCCAGCAGCTCGGACACATCCAGCAGCACTGAAGCTTTCTTT. It translates to CASSSDTSSSTEAFF.

This sequence joins TRBV5-6 and TRBJ1-6, with 10 bases lining up with TRBD1. Germline V gene lookup returns CDR1 SGHDT and CDR2 YYEEEE. V was clipped by 5 bases and J by 7 bases; unmatched bases: 0. The CDR3 is 13 residues long. The DNA for the CDR3 is TGTGCCAGCAGGGACAGGGGGAATTCACCCCTCCACTTT. It encodes CASRDRGNSPLHF. Supplemented by reference TRBV5-6 and TRBJ1-6, the full variable domain reads DAGVTQSPTHLIKTRGQQVTLRCSPKSGHDTVSWYQQALGQGPQFIFQYYEEEERQRGNFPDRFSGHQFPNYSSELNVNALLLGDSALYLCASRDRGNSPLHFGNGTRLTVT.

This clone has more than one count but fewer than ten. The chain couples TRBV28 to TRBJ2-2; TRBD2 matches at 7 bases. CDR1 MDHEN and CDR2 SYDVKM come from the germline V gene. The CDR3 length is 16 residues. J gave up 6 bases and V 5 bases, and 12 bases lay outside the gene matches. In DNA form, the CDR3 reads TGTGCCAGCAGTCTCCTGGCGGGGGACTCTCCCGGGGAGCTGTTTTTT. Amino acids: CASSLLAGDSPGELFF.

V usage is TRBV5-1 and J usage is TRBJ2-5; TRBD1 matches at 7 bases. The CDR3 has 13 residues. J lost 5 bases, V lost 4 bases, and 5 bases had no gene match. Germline assignment: CDR1 SGHRS and CDR2 YFSETQ. The CDR3 spells CASSPGGMETQYF. For the CDR3, the DNA is TGCGCCAGCAGCCCAGGGGGAATGGAGACCCAGTACTTC.

V usage is TRBV18 and J usage is TRBJ2-5; 7 bases fit TRBD1. This CDR3 has 14 amino acids. Germline V gene data show CDR1 as KGHSH and CDR2 as LQKENI. V was pared by 2 bases and J by 5 bases, with 5 bases of the junction left unmatched. CDR3 nucleotides: TGTGCCAGCTCACCAGTAGGGGGCGAGGAGACCCAGTACTTC. Translated: CASSPVGGEETQYF.

The chain is built from TRBV7-6 and TRBJ2-1; TRBD1 matches at 7 bases. The germline V gene encodes CDR1 SGHVS and CDR2 FNYEAQ. The junction had 4 bases not matched to a gene; V was cut back by 4 bases and J by 7 bases. This CDR3 is 13 amino acids long. CDR3 DNA: TGTGCCAGCAGCTCAATGACAGGGAATGAGCAGTTCTTC. Translating gives CASSSMTGNEQFF.

The sample holds one count of this clone. The genes are TRBV7-9 and TRBJ2-1, with 7 bases lining up with TRBD2. With V trimmed by 1 base and J by 7 bases, 13 bases remained unmatched. CDR3 size: 17 residues. The V gene's germline CDR1 is SEHNR and CDR2 FQNEAQ (reference sequence). The CDR3 protein is CASSLVGAGVAGNEQFF. The CDR3, as DNA: TGTGCCAGCAGCTTAGTTGGCGCGGGAGTGGCTGGAAATGAGCAGTTCTTC.

The V and J genes are TRBV19 and TRBJ1-1; 7 bases match TRBD1. J lost 0 bases, V lost 6 bases, and 1 base had no gene match. Germline V CDR1 and CDR2: LNHDA, SQIVND (reference sequence). There are 13 residues in the CDR3. CDR3 nucleotide sequence: TGTGCCAGTAGGGACAGGTTGAACACTGAAGCTTTCTTT. This gives the protein CASRDRLNTEAFF.

The table lists this clone with a few counts. V usage is TRBV27 and J usage is TRBJ1-1, with D unclear. Germline CDR1 and CDR2: MNHEY and SMNVEV (reference sequence). With 5 bases removed from V and 3 bases from J, the gap between germline ends came to 13 bases. CDR3 size: 14 residues. CDR3 nucleotide sequence: TGTGCCAGCAGTAAAGAGGGTTGGGACACTGAAGCTTTCTTT. It yields the protein CASSKEGWDTEAFF.

For this clone: Its ends do not fully match the called genes, so a read error is possible. The V gene is TRBV7-7, the J gene TRBJ2-1; the D gene is possibly TRBD2 (5 bases). Germline CDR1 and CDR2: SSHAT and FNYEAQ (reference sequence). The CDR3 sequence is 12 residues long. For the CDR3, the DNA is TGTGCTAGCAGCCCCCTTGGGAGTGAGCAGTTCTTC. Protein sequence: CASSPLGSEQFF.

This clone was found once. The chain links TRBV5-1 to TRBJ1-2; 8 nucleotides line up with TRBD1. The CDR3 spans 15 residues. Germline V gene data show CDR1 as SGHRS and CDR2 as YFSETQ. Trimming at V came to 2 bases and at J to 5 bases, leaving 8 bases not matched to a gene. The CDR3 protein is CASSFQQGARYGYTF. CDR3 sequence (DNA): TGCGCCAGCAGCTTTCAGCAGGGGGCGCGATATGGCTACACCTTC.

This clone has just a few counts. Within the sample, other DNA sequences also encode this same CDR3. The chain recombines TRBV10-3 with TRBJ1-2; the D is unclear. Trimming removed 4 bases from V and 1 base from J, with 4 bases in between. CDR3 size: 12 residues. Germline assignment: CDR1 ENHRY and CDR2 SYGVKD. DNA of the CDR3: TGTGCCATCAGTGGACATAACTATGGCTACACCTTC. Translating gives CAISGHNYGYTF.

V usage is TRBV2 and J usage is TRBJ2-2, with a weak D call TRBD2 (6 bases). CDR1 and CDR2 (germline): SNHLY, FYNNEI. The CDR3 loop spans 16 amino acids. Trimming cost V 9 bases and J 2 bases, with 19 bases left between them. As DNA, the CDR3 is TGTGCCAGACTGGACCTGGGACTTTTAAACACCGGGGAGCTGTTTTTT. Its protein product is CARLDLGLLNTGELFF.

This chain joins TRBV5-1 and TRBJ2-1, with TRBD2 identical over 11 bases. This CDR3 contains 17 residues. V dropped 3 bases and J dropped 1; count of bases not matched to a gene: 6. The germline V gene has CDR1 SGHRS and CDR2 YFSETQ. The CDR3, as DNA: TGCGCCAGCAGCTCAACTAGCGGGAGTACGTCCTACAATGAGCAGTTCTTC. This gives the protein CASSSTSGSTSYNEQFF.

The chain has TRBV6-5 and TRBJ1-5; TRBD1 might be the D (5 bases). This CDR3 is built from 12 residues. Germline loops: CDR1 MNHEY, CDR2 SVGAGI. Trimming took 4 bases from V and 5 from J, leaving 6 bases between them. CDR3 bases: TGTGCCAGCAGTTCGGGGGATCAGCCCCAGCATTTT. This sequence encodes CASSSGDQPQHF.

The chain employs TRBV7-8 and TRBJ2-7, with D possibly matching TRBD2 (5 bases). The V end lost 5 bases, the J end lost 4 bases, and 12 bases lay between the germline ends. The CDR3 sequence is 13 residues long. From germline, CDR1 is SGHVS and CDR2 FQNEAQ. As DNA, the CDR3 is TGTGCCAGCAGCCGTAGCGTGGGGTACGAGCAGTACTTC. Translated, it gives CASSRSVGYEQYF.

This clone was seen a handful of times. The chain uses TRBV5-1 and TRBJ2-7, with TRBD1 matching over 8 bases. The CDR3 covers 16 residues. V lost 0 bases to trimming and J lost 0 bases; unmatched junction nucleotides: 5. In germline, CDR1 is SGHRS, CDR2 YFSETQ. Here the CDR3 DNA reads TGCGCCAGCAGCTTGGGTGGACAGGGAATCTCCTACGAGCAGTACTTC. As protein: CASSLGGQGISYEQYF. The entire variable domain, with the rest obtained from reference TRBV5-1 and TRBJ2-7, is as follows: KAGVTQTPRYLIKTRGQQVTLSCSPISGHRSVSWYQQTPGQGLQFLFEYFSETQRNKGNFPGRFSGRQFSNSRSEMNVSTLELGDSALYLCASSLGGQGISYEQYFGPGTRLTVT.

The chain's CDR3 is CASRLGVLPYEQYF. Written as DNA, the CDR3 is TGTGCCAGCAGGTTAGGGGTCCTCCCCTACGAGCAGTACTTC. The J gene is TRBJ2-7, the V gene TRBV6-5; possible D gene TRBD1, 5 bases. CDR1 is MNHEY and CDR2 is SVGAGI in the germline V gene. The CDR3 is 14 amino acids. The germline V and J ends were trimmed by 6 bases and 2 bases, with 14 bases remaining between them.

V usage is TRBV5-5 and J usage is TRBJ2-6, with 9 bases that match TRBD1. The junction had 0 bases not matched to a gene; V was cut back by 4 bases and J by 1 base. The V gene's germline CDR1 is SGHKS and CDR2 YYEKEE (reference sequence). The CDR3 extends over 15 amino acids. The CDR3 sequence is CASSGTGSGANVLTF. CDR3 sequence (DNA): TGTGCCAGCAGCGGGACAGGGTCTGGGGCCAACGTCCTGACTTTC. Variable domain in full (rest from reference TRBV5-5 and TRBJ2-6): DAGVTQSPTHLIKTRGQQVTLRCSPISGHKSVSWYQQVLGQGPQFIFQYYEKEERGRGNFPDRFSARQFPNYSSELNVNALLLGDSALYLCASSGTGSGANVLTFGAGSRLTVL.

DNA of the CDR3: TGCGCCAGCAGTCGCCGGGACAGGTATCAGCCCCAGCATTTT. Residues: CASSRRDRYQPQHF. V gene TRBV23-1 combines with J gene TRBJ1-5, with TRBD1 matching 8 bases. TRBV23-1 is reported as an ORF; its role is uncertain. This CDR3 has 14 amino acids. V lost 4 bases and J lost 5; bases outside the gene matches: 4.

The chain is built from TRBV10-3 and TRBJ1-1; D unclear. The CDR3 extends over 13 amino acids. Trimming took 3 bases from V and 1 from J, leaving 6 bases between them. Germline V gives CDR1 ENHRY, CDR2 SYGVKD. Here the CDR3 reads CAISDASNTEAFF. The DNA of the CDR3 is TGTGCCATCAGTGACGCGTCGAACACTGAAGCTTTCTTT.

This chain uses TRBV7-9 with TRBJ2-3; D uncertain. The ends were cut back, 6 bases at V and 6 bases at J, with 7 bases in the middle. CDR3 length: 11 residues. Germline V gene data show CDR1 as SEHNR and CDR2 as FQNEAQ (reference sequence). In nucleotides, the CDR3 is TGTGCCAGCAGGACCGGGGATACGCAGTATTTT. This codes for CASRTGDTQYF.

V and J are TRBV6-5 and TRBJ1-4; D gene ambiguous. This CDR3 region has 15 residues. Germline CDR1 MNHEY, CDR2 SVGAGI. The ends were cut back, 0 bases at V and 4 bases at J, with 9 bases in the middle. The CDR3 region has the DNA TGTGCCAGCAGTTACTCTGGCCAGTTTAATGAAAAACTGTTTTTT. Translating gives CASSYSGQFNEKLFF.

V usage is TRBV19 and J usage is TRBJ1-1, with TRBD1 matching 10 bases. J gave up 3 bases and V 8 bases, and 12 bases lay outside the gene matches. The CDR3 spans 16 residues. Germline values: CDR1 LNHDA, CDR2 SQIVND (reference sequence). CDR3 protein: CASSLDRGHRYTEAFF. CDR3 DNA: TGTGCCAGTTCTCTAGACAGGGGGCATAGGTACACTGAAGCTTTCTTT.

In the case of this clone: The sample has other DNA sequences that encode this CDR3 too. The J gene is TRBJ1-1, the V gene TRBV7-9, with TRBD1 as a possible D gene (6 bases). The V end was cut by 5 bases, the J end by 1 base, with 11 bases between. The CDR3 sequence is 14 residues long. Germline loops: CDR1 SEHNR, CDR2 FQNEAQ (reference sequence). DNA for the CDR3: TGTGCCAGCAGCACGGAAGGGGGGAACACTGAAGCTTTCTTT. Translation: CASSTEGGNTEAFF.